The rows below give T cell receptor beta chains drawn from one sample of a study of T cell responses to AZD1222 COVID-19 vaccine. TCRdb's copy holds only in-frame clones and misses some; the assay was immunoSEQ multiplex PCR. Among fewer than 200,000 clones, around 92% were seen once, and the ten largest hold 1% to 1.5%. The sample here was peripheral blood, taken on day 0 of AZD1222 vaccination. These receptors came from an adult in good health. Each CDR3 is given with its conserved first and last residue. Each record gives: CDR3 DNA, CDR3 protein, J gene, V gene, clone size, D gene. D genes are given only for firm matches. For some rows the clone size is stated as once, few or many, or as a class when expanded; others skip it.

CDR3nt: TGTGCCAGCAGCTTAGGCGGGCGTCGGGATAATGAGCAGTTCTTC; CDR3aa: CASSLGGRRDNEQFF; j_gene: TRBJ2-1; v_gene: TRBV7-6; abundance: .; d_gene: .
CDR3nt: TGCAGCGCGGGGACCTTGGGTGGCTACACCTTC; CDR3aa: CSAGTLGGYTF; j_gene: TRBJ1-2; v_gene: TRBV29-1; abundance: .; d_gene: .
CDR3nt: TGTGCCAGCAGTGAACCCGGGACAGGGAGCGTCTATGGCTACACCTTC; CDR3aa: CASSEPGTGSVYGYTF; j_gene: TRBJ1-2; v_gene: TRBV25-1; abundance: .; d_gene: TRBD1
CDR3nt: TGCGCCAGCAGCTTGACAGGGGAATCCTACAATGAGCAGTTCTTC; CDR3aa: CASSLTGESYNEQFF; j_gene: TRBJ2-1; v_gene: TRBV5-1; abundance: .; d_gene: TRBD1
CDR3nt: TGTGCCACAAAGGACGGACCGGGGACAGATACGCAGTATTTT; CDR3aa: CATKDGPGTDTQYF; j_gene: TRBJ2-3; v_gene: TRBV19; abundance: .; d_gene: .
CDR3nt: TGTGCCAGCAGCCTTTACACTGAAGCTTTCTTT; CDR3aa: CASSLYTEAFF; j_gene: TRBJ1-1; v_gene: TRBV11-2; abundance: .; d_gene: .
CDR3nt: TGTGCCACCAGCAGAGATGACAGGGGGCGGAGACCTGGCTACACCTTC; CDR3aa: CATSRDDRGRRPGYTF; j_gene: TRBJ1-2; v_gene: TRBV15; abundance: .; d_gene: TRBD1
CDR3nt: TGTGCCAGTAGTATAGAGGGCAGGGTGGGGCATCAGCCCCAGCATTTT; CDR3aa: CASSIEGRVGHQPQHF; j_gene: TRBJ1-5; v_gene: TRBV19; abundance: .; d_gene: .
CDR3nt: TGTGCCAGCAGCTGGGGGGGACAGGGGCAGGATAATTCACCCCTCCACTTT; CDR3aa: CASSWGGQGQDNSPLHF; j_gene: TRBJ1-6; v_gene: TRBV11-2; abundance: .; d_gene: TRBD1
CDR3nt: TGTGCCAGCAGTCCCACTTCCCCGGGGGCAGGGGGTGAAGAGACCCAGTACTTC; CDR3aa: CASSPTSPGAGGEETQYF; j_gene: TRBJ2-5; v_gene: TRBV27; abundance: .; d_gene: .
CDR3nt: TGTGCCAGCAAGGGGTACGGGGAGTACGAGCAGTACTTC; CDR3aa: CASKGYGEYEQYF; j_gene: TRBJ2-7; v_gene: TRBV27; abundance: .; d_gene: .
CDR3nt: TGTGCCAGCAGTCCCGATAGCAATCAGCCCCAGCATTTT; CDR3aa: CASSPDSNQPQHF; j_gene: TRBJ1-5; v_gene: TRBV25-1; abundance: .; d_gene: .
CDR3nt: TGCGCCAGCTCCCCGGCGGCGGGGACAAACTATGGCTACACCTTC; CDR3aa: CASSPAAGTNYGYTF; j_gene: TRBJ1-2; v_gene: TRBV5-1; abundance: .; d_gene: .
CDR3nt: TGTGCCAGCAGTTGGCAGGGGATCGAGGGGACTGAAGCTTTCTTT; CDR3aa: CASSWQGIEGTEAFF; j_gene: TRBJ1-1; v_gene: TRBV6-2/TRBV6-3; abundance: .; d_gene: .
CDR3nt: TGTGCCAGTAGTATAGAATGGACCGCTAACTATGGCTACACCTTC; CDR3aa: CASSIEWTANYGYTF; j_gene: TRBJ1-2; v_gene: TRBV19; abundance: .; d_gene: .
CDR3nt: TGTGCCAGTAGTATCACAGGGACGGGCACTGAAGCTTTCTTT; CDR3aa: CASSITGTGTEAFF; j_gene: TRBJ1-1; v_gene: TRBV19; abundance: .; d_gene: .
CDR3nt: TGCGCCAGCAGCTTACGGACAGGGGGAGATGAGACCCAGTACTTC; CDR3aa: CASSLRTGGDETQYF; j_gene: TRBJ2-5; v_gene: TRBV5-1; abundance: few; d_gene: TRBD1
CDR3nt: TGTGCCAGCAGCTTTACAGACGGGAACACTGAAGCTTTCTTT; CDR3aa: CASSFTDGNTEAFF; j_gene: TRBJ1-1; v_gene: TRBV7-9; abundance: .; d_gene: .
CDR3nt: TGTGCCAGTAGTCCCCGCGGGCAGGGGGCCACTGAAGCTTTCTTT; CDR3aa: CASSPRGQGATEAFF; j_gene: TRBJ1-1; v_gene: TRBV19; abundance: .; d_gene: TRBD1
CDR3nt: TGTGCCAGTACTGCGGTAGTCTATAGCAATCAGCCCCAGCATTTT; CDR3aa: CASTAVVYSNQPQHF; j_gene: TRBJ1-5; v_gene: TRBV19; abundance: once; d_gene: .
CDR3nt: TGTGCCAGCAGTTACCAAAATACAGGGACTTACGAGCAGTACTTC; CDR3aa: CASSYQNTGTYEQYF; j_gene: TRBJ2-7; v_gene: TRBV6-5; abundance: .; d_gene: .
CDR3nt: TGTGCCAGCAGTCGTTATGGGGGCGGCTCCTACAATGAGCAGTTCTTC; CDR3aa: CASSRYGGGSYNEQFF; j_gene: TRBJ2-1; v_gene: TRBV6-6; abundance: once; d_gene: .
CDR3nt: TGTGCCAGCTTCCCGACAGAACCAAACACTGAAGCTTTCTTT; CDR3aa: CASFPTEPNTEAFF; j_gene: TRBJ1-1; v_gene: TRBV18; abundance: .; d_gene: .
CDR3nt: TGTGCCAGCAGCCAACCCCCAGGAGGCTGGAACACCGGGGAGCTGTTTTTT; CDR3aa: CASSQPPGGWNTGELFF; j_gene: TRBJ2-2; v_gene: TRBV4-2; abundance: .; d_gene: .
CDR3nt: TGTGCCAGCAGCTTGGACAGGTTGAGCTCTGGAAACACCATATATTTT; CDR3aa: CASSLDRLSSGNTIYF; j_gene: TRBJ1-3; v_gene: TRBV5-5; abundance: .; d_gene: .
CDR3nt: TGTGCCAGTAGCGGGGGTAGGACCGGGGAGCTGTTTTTT; CDR3aa: CASSGGRTGELFF; j_gene: TRBJ2-2; v_gene: TRBV19; abundance: .; d_gene: .
CDR3nt: TGTGCCAGCAAAGTGCAGGGGGCATCTATGAACACTGAAGCTTTCTTT; CDR3aa: CASKVQGASMNTEAFF; j_gene: TRBJ1-1; v_gene: TRBV2; abundance: .; d_gene: TRBD1
CDR3nt: TGTGCCAGCAGCTTGGCGACCTACAATGAGCAGTTCTTC; CDR3aa: CASSLATYNEQFF; j_gene: TRBJ2-1; v_gene: TRBV11-2; abundance: .; d_gene: .
CDR3nt: TGTGCCAGCAGCCGACGTGGGACTAGCGGGGGGGCGAACACCGGGGAGCTGTTTTTT; CDR3aa: CASSRRGTSGGANTGELFF; j_gene: TRBJ2-2; v_gene: TRBV5-8; abundance: .; d_gene: TRBD2
CDR3nt: TGTGCCAGCAGCAAAGGGGGCAGCCGAAGCTACGAGCAGTACTTC; CDR3aa: CASSKGGSRSYEQYF; j_gene: TRBJ2-7; v_gene: TRBV21-1; abundance: few; d_gene: .
CDR3nt: TGTGCCAGCAGTGTGAGGGACATTCAGTACTTC; CDR3aa: CASSVRDIQYF; j_gene: TRBJ2-4; v_gene: TRBV6-6; abundance: .; d_gene: .
CDR3nt: TGTGCCAGCCGCGGCCAGGGAACGTCTGGAAACACCATATATTTT; CDR3aa: CASRGQGTSGNTIYF; j_gene: TRBJ1-3; v_gene: TRBV7-2; abundance: .; d_gene: .
CDR3nt: TGCGCCAGCAGCGGAGGGACCAGCTCTGGAAACACCATATATTTT; CDR3aa: CASSGGTSSGNTIYF; j_gene: TRBJ1-3; v_gene: TRBV5-1; abundance: once; d_gene: .
CDR3nt: TGTGCCAGCAGCCAACGGACAGTTATCACCACCGGGGAGCTGTTTTTT; CDR3aa: CASSQRTVITTGELFF; j_gene: TRBJ2-2; v_gene: TRBV7-9; abundance: .; d_gene: .
CDR3nt: TGTGCCAGCAGTTTATTCCGGGACACTAATCAGCCCCAGCATTTT; CDR3aa: CASSLFRDTNQPQHF; j_gene: TRBJ1-5; v_gene: TRBV28; abundance: .; d_gene: .
CDR3nt: TGTGCCAGCAGCCCTTGGACGGATATTAACTATGGCTACACCTTC; CDR3aa: CASSPWTDINYGYTF; j_gene: TRBJ1-2; v_gene: TRBV4-2; abundance: .; d_gene: .
CDR3nt: TGTGCCAGCAGCATCGGACAGGGCCGGGAAAAACTGTTTTTT; CDR3aa: CASSIGQGREKLFF; j_gene: TRBJ1-4; v_gene: TRBV7-2; abundance: .; d_gene: TRBD1